These T cell receptor beta chains were read from a single sample in a study of cytomegalovirus exposure and HLA in healthy donors. This table comes from immunoSEQ multiplex PCR, and its TCRdb copy is limited to in-frame clones, with some not included. The data contain over 150,000 clones, around 75% of them singletons. The sample was PBMCs. These receptors came from a male donor in good health and CMV-seronegative. Both conserved end residues are part of each CDR3. Fields, in order: V gene, D gene, clone size, J gene, CDR3 protein, CDR3 DNA. A D gene is named only where the DNA matches it firmly. Not every row has a clone size; where given, it reads once, few, many or a size class.

v_gene: TRBV5-8
d_gene: NA
abundance: NA
j_gene: TRBJ1-5
CDR3aa: CATMGGYNQPQHF
CDR3nt: TGTGCCACTATGGGAGGGTACAATCAGCCCCAGCATTTT

v_gene: TRBV19
d_gene: TRBD1
abundance: few
j_gene: TRBJ1-5
CDR3aa: CASSIPTGGSNQPQHF
CDR3nt: TGTGCCAGTAGTATCCCCACAGGGGGAAGCAATCAGCCCCAGCATTTT

v_gene: TRBV7-3
d_gene: TRBD1
abundance: NA
j_gene: TRBJ1-1
CDR3aa: CASRGQLNTEAFF
CDR3nt: TGTGCCAGCAGGGGACAGCTGAACACTGAAGCTTTCTTT

v_gene: TRBV10-3
d_gene: NA
abundance: NA
j_gene: TRBJ2-3
CDR3aa: CAIRSGSNTDTQYF
CDR3nt: TGTGCCATCCGTAGCGGCAGCAACACAGATACGCAGTATTTT

v_gene: TRBV7-2
d_gene: TRBD2
abundance: few
j_gene: TRBJ2-5
CDR3aa: CASSSGGETQYF
CDR3nt: TGTGCCAGCAGCTCGGGGGGGGAGACCCAGTACTTC

v_gene: TRBV18
d_gene: TRBD2
abundance: few
j_gene: TRBJ2-2
CDR3aa: CASSQGLAGVHGELFF
CDR3nt: TGTGCCAGCTCACAAGGACTAGCGGGAGTTCACGGGGAGCTGTTTTTT

v_gene: TRBV6-1
d_gene: NA
abundance: NA
j_gene: TRBJ1-3
CDR3aa: CASMGARASHTIYF
CDR3nt: TGTGCCAGCATGGGGGCGCGGGCCTCGCACACCATATATTTT

v_gene: TRBV7-7
d_gene: NA
abundance: NA
j_gene: TRBJ2-2
CDR3aa: CASSLAQPVSGNTGELFF
CDR3nt: TGTGCCAGCAGCTTAGCGCAGCCCGTGTCAGGGAACACCGGGGAGCTGTTTTTT

v_gene: TRBV7-3
d_gene: NA
abundance: NA
j_gene: TRBJ2-2
CDR3aa: CASSSASRVTGELFF
CDR3nt: TGTGCCAGCAGCTCCGCATCCAGGGTCACCGGGGAGCTGTTTTTT

v_gene: TRBV4-1
d_gene: NA
abundance: NA
j_gene: TRBJ1-3
CDR3aa: CASSQMGAPSAGNTIYF
CDR3nt: TGCGCCAGCAGCCAAATGGGAGCTCCTTCAGCTGGAAACACCATATATTTT

v_gene: TRBV23-1
d_gene: TRBD1
abundance: NA
j_gene: TRBJ1-6
CDR3aa: CASSQGDRNNSPLHF
CDR3nt: TGCGCCAGCAGTCAAGGGGACAGAAATAATTCACCCCTCCACTTT

v_gene: TRBV5-6
d_gene: TRBD1
abundance: NA
j_gene: TRBJ2-7
CDR3aa: CASSSDRAYEQYF
CDR3nt: TGTGCCAGCAGCTCGGACAGGGCCTACGAGCAGTACTTC

v_gene: TRBV6-1
d_gene: TRBD1
abundance: NA
j_gene: TRBJ2-7
CDR3aa: CASAGQGSYEQYF
CDR3nt: TGTGCCAGCGCGGGACAGGGCTCCTACGAGCAGTACTTC

v_gene: TRBV6-5
d_gene: NA
abundance: NA
j_gene: TRBJ1-1
CDR3aa: CASSYAAEKQAFF
CDR3nt: TGTGCCAGTAGTTACGCGGCCGAAAAACAAGCTTTCTTT

v_gene: TRBV9
d_gene: NA
abundance: NA
j_gene: TRBJ2-7
CDR3aa: CASSVAPGRSSYEQYF
CDR3nt: TGTGCCAGCAGCGTAGCCCCGGGTCGCAGCTCCTACGAGCAGTACTTC

v_gene: TRBV18
d_gene: TRBD1
abundance: NA
j_gene: TRBJ1-5
CDR3aa: CASSPTGEAQPQHF
CDR3nt: TGTGCCAGCTCGCCTACAGGGGAGGCTCAGCCCCAGCATTTT

v_gene: TRBV6-6
d_gene: TRBD1
abundance: few
j_gene: TRBJ2-5
CDR3aa: CASSSGTEETQYF
CDR3nt: TGTGCCAGCAGTTCCGGGACAGAAGAGACCCAGTACTTC

v_gene: TRBV11-2
d_gene: NA
abundance: NA
j_gene: TRBJ1-6
CDR3aa: CPESGGSDYNSPLHF
CDR3nt: TGTCCGGAATCGGGGGGTTCCGACTATAATTCACCCCTCCACTTT

v_gene: TRBV6-5
d_gene: NA
abundance: NA
j_gene: TRBJ1-6
CDR3aa: CASTSRESPLHF
CDR3nt: TGTGCCAGCACCTCCCGGGAGTCACCCCTCCACTTT

v_gene: TRBV5-4
d_gene: NA
abundance: NA
j_gene: TRBJ2-5
CDR3aa: CASSRLQETQYF
CDR3nt: TGTGCCAGCAGCCGCCTACAAGAGACCCAGTACTTC

v_gene: TRBV2
d_gene: TRBD2
abundance: NA
j_gene: TRBJ2-3
CDR3aa: CATGLAGGPADTQYF
CDR3nt: TGTGCCACCGGACTAGCGGGGGGGCCAGCAGATACGCAGTATTTT

v_gene: TRBV25-1
d_gene: TRBD1
abundance: few
j_gene: TRBJ1-2
CDR3aa: CASSARQGF
CDR3nt: TGTGCCAGCAGTGCCAGACAGGGCTTC

v_gene: TRBV7-9
d_gene: NA
abundance: NA
j_gene: TRBJ2-3
CDR3aa: CASSLGASAGTDTQYF
CDR3nt: TGTGCCAGCAGCTTGGGCGCTAGCGCGGGCACAGATACGCAGTATTTT

v_gene: TRBV30
d_gene: TRBD2
abundance: NA
j_gene: TRBJ2-7
CDR3aa: CAWRMGLAGVYEQYF
CDR3nt: TGTGCCTGGAGGATGGGACTAGCGGGAGTCTACGAGCAGTACTTC

v_gene: TRBV5-4
d_gene: TRBD2
abundance: NA
j_gene: TRBJ2-1
CDR3aa: CASSLGLAVNEQFF
CDR3nt: TGTGCCAGCAGCTTGGGACTAGCGGTAAATGAGCAGTTCTTC

v_gene: TRBV9
d_gene: NA
abundance: NA
j_gene: TRBJ2-2
CDR3aa: CASSPRLGGLNTGELFF
CDR3nt: TGTGCCAGCAGCCCGAGGCTTGGCGGACTAAACACCGGGGAGCTGTTTTTT

v_gene: TRBV5-4
d_gene: TRBD1
abundance: once
j_gene: TRBJ1-1
CDR3aa: CASSTGQVLHMNTEAFF
CDR3nt: TGTGCCAGCAGCACCGGACAGGTTTTACACATGAACACTGAAGCTTTCTTT

v_gene: TRBV5-4
d_gene: NA
abundance: NA
j_gene: TRBJ1-2
CDR3aa: CASSGENREGYGYTF
CDR3nt: TGTGCCAGCAGCGGGGAAAACAGGGAGGGTTATGGCTACACCTTC

v_gene: TRBV7-2
d_gene: NA
abundance: NA
j_gene: TRBJ2-1
CDR3aa: CASSLMAEQFF
CDR3nt: TGTGCCAGCAGCTTAATGGCTGAGCAGTTCTTC

v_gene: TRBV7-2
d_gene: NA
abundance: NA
j_gene: TRBJ1-1
CDR3aa: CASSLLNTEAFF
CDR3nt: TGTGCCAGCAGCTTGCTAAACACTGAAGCTTTCTTT

v_gene: TRBV6-5
d_gene: NA
abundance: NA
j_gene: TRBJ1-4
CDR3aa: CASSQINEKLFF
CDR3nt: TGTGCCAGCAGTCAGATAAATGAAAAACTGTTTTTT

v_gene: TRBV18
d_gene: NA
abundance: NA
j_gene: TRBJ1-1
CDR3aa: CASSNLGQNTEAFF
CDR3nt: TGTGCCAGCTCAAACTTGGGACAGAACACTGAAGCTTTCTTT

v_gene: TRBV13
d_gene: TRBD1
abundance: NA
j_gene: TRBJ1-2
CDR3aa: CASSLGQGADYGYTF
CDR3nt: TGTGCCAGCAGCTTAGGACAGGGGGCTGACTATGGCTACACCTTC

v_gene: TRBV21-1
d_gene: NA
abundance: NA
j_gene: TRBJ2-5
CDR3aa: CASSKAWPPGLAGGPTREETQYF
CDR3nt: TGTGCCAGCAGCAAAGCTTGGCCGCCGGGACTAGCGGGAGGACCTACTAGGGAAGAGACCCAGTACTTC

v_gene: TRBV9
d_gene: TRBD1
abundance: NA
j_gene: TRBJ1-3
CDR3aa: CASSVAGDRASGNTIYF
CDR3nt: TGTGCCAGCAGCGTAGCTGGAGACAGGGCATCTGGAAACACCATATATTTT

v_gene: TRBV7-9
d_gene: NA
abundance: NA
j_gene: TRBJ2-7
CDR3aa: CSSSFRSEQYF
CDR3nt: TGTTCCAGCAGCTTCCGGAGTGAGCAGTACTTC

v_gene: TRBV19
d_gene: TRBD1
abundance: few
j_gene: TRBJ2-7
CDR3aa: CASNDRGLTYEQYF
CDR3nt: TGTGCCAGTAACGACAGGGGTCTGACCTACGAGCAGTACTTC

v_gene: TRBV2
d_gene: NA
abundance: NA
j_gene: TRBJ1-6
CDR3aa: CASSEAGTRPNSPLHF
CDR3nt: TGTGCCAGCAGTGAAGCCGGGACACGGCCGAATTCACCCCTCCACTTT

v_gene: TRBV4-2
d_gene: TRBD1
abundance: NA
j_gene: TRBJ1-6
CDR3aa: CASSQGQGNSPLHF
CDR3nt: TGTGCCAGCAGCCAGGGACAGGGGAATTCACCCCTCCACTTT